Presented here are 29 T cell receptor beta chains from one specimen sequenced in a study of spatial heterogeneity in lung cancer. Study results and caveats: The number of expanded tumor alpha and beta chains correlated with mutation number.

Their cognate antigens are unknown. Regarding time point: sample taken at primary tumor resection. MiXCR, applied by TCRdb to the 5' RACE reads, yields one record per CDR3 protein. The sample lists over 10,000 distinct CDR3 sequences, approximately 4.8% occurring once. The sequences come from lung tumor tissue, collected at surgery. The receptors derive from a male donor with early-stage non-small cell lung cancer.

This clonotype was counted ten times or more. The chain recombines TRBV20-1 with TRBJ2-5; possibly TRBD2 for D (5 bases). The CDR3 loop spans 15 amino acids. V lost 0 bases and J lost 5, with 16 bases in between. Per germline, CDR1 DFQATT and CDR2 SNEGSKA (reference sequence). Here the CDR3 DNA reads TGCAGTGCTAGAGATCCCTGGGGAGATATGGAGACCCAGTACTTC. It specifies CSARDPWGDMETQYF.

This clonotype has ten or more counts. The CDR3 nucleotides are TGTGCCAGCAGCGTCTTTTCGTTGACCGGGGAGCTGTTTTTT. This translates into CASSVFSLTGELFF. This rearrangement joins TRBV9 to TRBJ2-2; D call uncertain. This CDR3 contains 14 residues. The V gene's germline CDR1 is SGDLS and CDR2 YYNGEE. The ends were cut back, 2 bases at V and 5 bases at J, with 10 bases in the middle.

For this clonotype: Its ends do not fully match the called genes, so a read error is possible. The chain employs TRBV7-2 and TRBJ1-3; D unclear. Germline V CDR1 and CDR2: SGHTA, FQGNSA. The length of the CDR3 is 12 residues. The CDR3 loop reads CASSSLVDSICF. For the CDR3, the DNA is TGTGCCAGCAGCTCCTTGGTTGACTCCATATGTTTT.

This clonotype appeared many times. This chain connects TRBV4-3 to TRBJ2-3; TRBD2 matches 8 bases. Looked up from germline, CDR1 is LGHNA and CDR2 is YSLEER. This CDR3 has 16 amino acids. J lost 4 bases, V lost 1 base, and 7 bases had no gene match. The CDR3 sequence: CASSQGASGSSDTQYF. CDR3 in DNA: TGCGCCAGCAGCCAAGGGGCTAGCGGGTCCTCAGATACGCAGTATTTT.

This clonotype was seen at least ten times. The gene calls are TRBV6-2 or TRBV6-3 and TRBJ1-2; the D is unclear. Germline V gene data show CDR1 as MNHEY and CDR2 as SVGEGT. CDR3 size: 13 residues. Trimming pared 7 bases from V and 1 base from J, leaving 10 bases between. The CDR3, as DNA: TGTGCCAGCACACCTGAGGGTAACTATGGCTACACCTTC. Amino acids: CASTPEGNYGYTF.

This clonotype was found many times. The DNA of the CDR3 is TGTGCCAGCAGTGCCCCCACCTTCGGGTCTAGCGGGGGGGCCGACAATGAGCAGTTCTTC. The encoded protein is CASSAPTFGSSGGADNEQFF. The chain is built from TRBV6-1 and TRBJ2-1, with TRBD2 matching over 12 bases. The CDR3 contains 20 residues. Germline V CDR1 and CDR2: MNHNS, SASEGT. J was trimmed by 5 bases and V by 4 bases; bases with no gene match: 18.

This clonotype was counted ten times or more. J is TRBJ2-3 and V is TRBV12-3 or TRBV12-4, with TRBD1 identical over 9 bases. The V segment lost 5 bases and the J segment 0 bases; nucleotides outside the gene matches: 6. The CDR3 loop spans 16 amino acids. The CDR3 bases are TGTGCCAGCAGTCTTGGGACAGGGATTAGCACAGATACGCAGTATTTT. Protein: CASSLGTGISTDTQYF.

The V gene is TRBV9, the J gene TRBJ2-5, with TRBD1 matching over 8 bases. The CDR3 length is 17 residues. V was pared by 3 bases and J by 2 bases, with 12 bases of the junction left unmatched. CDR1 SGDLS and CDR2 YYNGEE come from the germline V gene. The CDR3 DNA is TGTGCCAGCAGCGCCCGGACAGGGAAGAATTGGCAAGAGACCCAGTACTTC. Protein sequence: CASSARTGKNWQETQYF. Full variable domain (missing parts from reference TRBV9 and TRBJ2-5): DSGVTQTPKHLITATGQRVTLRCSPRSGDLSVYWYQQSLDQGLQFLIQYYNGEERAKGNILERFSAQQFPDLHSELNLSSLELGDSALYFCASSARTGKNWQETQYFGPGTRLLVL.

The gene calls are TRBV6-1 and TRBJ1-6, with TRBD1 matching 7 bases. In germline, CDR1 is MNHNS, CDR2 SASEGT. The trim removed 6 bases at V and 6 bases at J, leaving 11 bases unmatched. The CDR3 consists of 16 residues. The CDR3 here is CASRIDREVINSPLHF. CDR3 nucleotides: TGTGCCAGCAGGATCGACAGGGAAGTGATTAATTCACCCCTCCACTTT.

This clonotype was found many times. The CDR3 DNA reads as TGTGCCAGCTCAAAGGGAGGCAGGGCCTACGAGCAGTACTTC. Its protein is CASSKGGRAYEQYF. The rearrangement joins TRBV6-2 or TRBV6-3 to TRBJ2-7; possibly TRBD2 for D (6 bases). V lost 8 bases and J 2 bases, leaving 16 bases between the germline ends. Germline assignment: CDR1 MNHEY and CDR2 SVGEGT. CDR3 length equals 14 residues.

This clonotype was recorded at least ten times. The V call is TRBV20-1, the J call TRBJ1-1; D is undetermined. Germline CDR1 DFQATT, CDR2 SNEGSKA (reference sequence). Trimming cost V 1 base and J 0 bases, with 9 bases left between them. CDR3 length: 14 residues. The CDR3 sequence is CSARVPTVNTEAFF. CDR3 DNA sequence: TGCAGTGCTAGAGTTCCTACCGTGAACACTGAAGCTTTCTTT.

By sample fraction, this clonotype is medium-sized. V and J are TRBV7-9 and TRBJ2-3; D remains unclear. This CDR3 is 13 amino acids long. The V gene lost 6 bases and the J gene lost 2 bases, with 9 bases spanning the gap. CDR1 and CDR2 from the germline V gene are SEHNR and FQNEAQ (reference sequence). Here the CDR3 reads CASRLKTTDTQYF. The CDR3 nucleotides read TGTGCCAGCAGACTCAAGACCACAGATACGCAGTATTTT.

This clonotype counts as medium-sized. V usage is TRBV7-9 and J usage is TRBJ1-1, with no clear D. Germline lookup yields CDR1 SEHNR and CDR2 FQNEAQ (reference sequence). This CDR3 is built from 13 residues. V was clipped by 5 bases and J by 5 bases, with 12 bases between them. This chain's CDR3 is CASSLTQGTEAFF. The CDR3 DNA is TGTGCCAGCAGCCTGACCCAAGGGACTGAAGCTTTCTTT.

This clonotype occurred many times. The rearrangement uses TRBV7-2 and TRBJ1-2; 7 bases fit TRBD1. The CDR3 sequence is 14 residues long. CDR1 is SGHTA and CDR2 is FQGNSA in the germline V gene. J was trimmed by 3 bases and V by 2 bases; bases with no gene match: 3. The CDR3 DNA reads TGTGCCAGCAGCTTAAACAGGGGCGACTATGGCTACACCTTC. Its protein product is CASSLNRGDYGYTF.

This clonotype was found many times. The chain couples TRBV7-9 to TRBJ1-1, with no clear D. Trimming stripped 1 base from V and 6 bases from J, with 9 bases between. The CDR3 runs 13 residues. CDR1 SEHNR and CDR2 FQNEAQ come from the germline V gene (reference sequence). CDR3 nucleotide sequence: TGTGCCAGCAGCTTAGGGGCTCTTTCTGAAGCTTTCTTT. Translated, it gives CASSLGALSEAFF.

Concerning this clonotype itself: A read error is possible here, since a much larger clone lies one base away. The missing conserved phenylalanine or tryptophan at the end of this CDR3 makes a read error likely. The chain has TRBV6-6 and TRBJ2-7; D gene uncertain. Germline V CDR1 and CDR2: MNHNY, SVGAGI (reference sequence). V was clipped by 6 bases and J by 1 base, with 13 bases between them. This CDR3 has 14 amino acids. CDR3 residues: CASRTPGRSYEQYS. The CDR3, as DNA: TGTGCCAGCAGGACCCCGGGCCGGTCCTACGAGCAGTACTCC.

This clonotype was observed a handful of times. The chain has TRBV5-1 and TRBJ2-7; D remains ambiguous. Germline V gives CDR1 SGHRS, CDR2 YFSETQ. V was clipped by 3 bases and J by 2 bases, with 3 bases between them. This CDR3 comprises 11 residues. The CDR3 spells CASSSTYEQYF. The CDR3 bases are TGCGCCAGCAGCTCCACCTACGAGCAGTACTTC.

The sample holds a few counts of this clonotype. The rearrangement links TRBV20-1 to TRBJ2-2; D remains unclear. Between the trimmed V and J ends, which lost 3 bases and 6 bases, there was a span of 20 bases. The CDR3 is 16 amino acids. Germline V gene data show CDR1 as DFQATT and CDR2 as SNEGSKA (reference sequence). CDR3 nucleotide sequence: TGCAGTGCTAGGCCTAGTCGAGGTTTGGGTCCCGGGGAGCTGTTTTTT. Its protein product is CSARPSRGLGPGELFF.

This clonotype has more than one count but fewer than ten. The CDR3 DNA reads as TGTGCCAGCAGTTTAACAGGGCAGGAGCAGTACTTC. Protein product: CASSLTGQEQYF. The chain combines TRBV12-3 or TRBV12-4 with TRBJ2-7; a possible D gene is TRBD1 (6 bases). Trimming removed 2 bases at V and 7 bases at J, with 9 bases between. The CDR3 has 12 amino acids.

The table lists this clonotype with many counts. The chain couples TRBV20-1 to TRBJ2-2, with TRBD1 identical over 11 bases. The length of the CDR3 is 16 residues. Germline loops: CDR1 DFQATT, CDR2 SNEGSKA (reference sequence). V lost 6 bases, J lost 0 bases, and 6 bases stayed unmatched. The CDR3 DNA follows: TGCAGTGCCCCGGACAGGGGGCCGACGAACACCGGGGAGCTGTTTTTT. It codes for CSAPDRGPTNTGELFF.

At least ten counts were recorded for this clonotype. The chain uses TRBV6-2 or TRBV6-3 and TRBJ2-1; D is possibly TRBD1 (6 bases). Germline CDR1 is MNHEY and CDR2 is SVGEGT. This CDR3 is 15 amino acids long. Trimming shortened V by 6 bases and J by 8 bases, and 20 bases separated the two germline ends. The CDR3 loop is CASSLERNRDHEQFF. In DNA form, the CDR3 reads TGTGCCAGCAGCCTAGAAAGAAACAGGGATCATGAGCAGTTCTTC.

This clonotype was counted ten times or more. The rearrangement joins TRBV29-1 to TRBJ2-4; D perhaps matches TRBD1 (6 bases). This CDR3 has 11 residues. Germline CDR1 is SQVTM and CDR2 is ANQGSEA. V lost 4 bases and J lost 10, with 11 bases in between. The chain's CDR3 is CSVVEGVIQYF. The CDR3 coding sequence is TGCAGCGTTGTCGAGGGGGTGATTCAGTACTTC.

Relative to its sample, this clonotype is medium-sized. The chain recombines TRBV29-1 with TRBJ1-1; D unclear. CDR3 length: 13 amino acids. V was shortened by 4 bases and J by 2 bases, with 11 bases between the two germline ends. Per the germline V gene, CDR1 is SQVTM and CDR2 is ANQGSEA. The CDR3 is CSVVRLGNTEAFF. The CDR3 coding sequence is TGCAGCGTTGTGCGGCTCGGTAACACTGAAGCTTTCTTT.

This clonotype was counted ten times or more. The rearrangement links TRBV20-1 to TRBJ2-3, with TRBD1 as a possible D gene (5 bases). The CDR3 sequence is 14 residues long. The germline V and J ends were trimmed by 1 base and 2 bases, with 10 bases remaining between them. The germline CDR1 and CDR2 sequences are DFQATT and SNEGSKA (reference sequence). CDR3 sequence reads: CSARAGRATDTQYF. In DNA form, the CDR3 reads TGCAGTGCTAGAGCCGGCAGGGCCACAGATACGCAGTATTTT.

This clonotype was seen at least ten times. The chain recombines TRBV5-6 with TRBJ2-1, with 9 positions matching TRBD2. The CDR3 covers 15 residues. V was pared by 5 bases and J by 1 base, with 4 bases of the junction left unmatched. Germline loops: CDR1 SGHDT, CDR2 YYEEEE. The CDR3 DNA reads TGTGCCAGCAGTGTGACTAGCGGTTCCTACAATGAGCAGTTCTTC. Translated: CASSVTSGSYNEQFF.

This clonotype was counted many times. The chain couples TRBV24-1 to TRBJ1-3; D gene uncertain. The ends were cut back, 2 bases at V and 2 bases at J, with 6 bases in the middle. The CDR3 contains 14 residues. The germline CDR1 and CDR2 sequences are KGHDR and SFDVKD. The CDR3 loop is CATSDSGAGNTIYF. The CDR3 DNA follows: TGTGCCACCAGTGATTCTGGGGCTGGAAACACCATATATTTT.

Ten or more counts support this clonotype. The J gene is TRBJ2-5, the V gene TRBV11-2; D gene ambiguous. Germline V lookup: CDR1 SGHAT, CDR2 FQNNGV. The CDR3 covers 13 residues. Trimming pared 3 bases from V and 1 base from J, leaving 6 bases between. The CDR3 nucleotides read TGTGCCAGCAGCTTTACAGCCCAAGAGACCCAGTACTTC. Translated: CASSFTAQETQYF.

This clonotype was found many times. The chain couples TRBV7-9 to TRBJ2-5; weak D call: TRBD1 (5 bases). Trimming removed 2 bases from V and 10 bases from J, with 14 bases in between. Germline assignment: CDR1 SEHNR and CDR2 FQNEAQ (reference sequence). The CDR3 spans 13 residues. The DNA for the CDR3 is TGTGCCAGCAGCTTAACGATTCAGGGCCACCAGTACTTC. Residues: CASSLTIQGHQYF.

The chain is built from TRBV12-3 or TRBV12-4 and TRBJ2-4; 12 bases agree with TRBD2. This CDR3 has 17 amino acids. V lost 5 bases and J lost 0; bases outside the gene matches: 5. The CDR3 loop is CASSPGLAGLAKNIQYF. The CDR3 DNA reads TGTGCCAGCAGTCCGGGACTAGCGGGTCTAGCCAAAAACATTCAGTACTTC.